This TCR beta chain was observed in a study of CD8+CD57+ T cells in acquired aplastic anemia. The overall study: Average DNA yield from sorted CD4+ and CD8+ cells was approximately 3 ug. CD4+ cell libraries from healthy donors averaged about 10.8 million reads. Regarding the study as a whole: Patients and controls turned out to have roughly 31 CD8+ CDR3 sequences in common. Patients showed no significant difference from controls in CD8+ Simpson's diversity.

The count of this clonotype is one. Its target is unknown. For CDR3 and TCR beta VDJ profiling, genomic DNA was the template used. TCRdb redid the calling of the reads with MiXCR, one entry per CDR3 protein. Here the sample spans approximately 45,000 distinct CDR3 sequences, over 60% being singletons. This sequence was found in a human donor in good health, serving as a control. Sequences were obtained from sorted CD4+, CD8+, or CD8+CD57+ T cells (not recorded which) from PBMCs.

CDR3 in DNA: TGTGCCAGCAGCTTAGACTTAAGGGCGGACTATGGCTACACCTTC. Protein: CASSLDLRADYGYTF. The rearrangement links TRBV7-9 to TRBJ1-2; no clear D gene. The CDR3 is 15 amino acids. The germline V and J ends were trimmed by 1 base and 3 bases, with 12 bases remaining between them. Germline V gene sequence: CDR1 SEHNR, CDR2 FQNEAQ (reference sequence).